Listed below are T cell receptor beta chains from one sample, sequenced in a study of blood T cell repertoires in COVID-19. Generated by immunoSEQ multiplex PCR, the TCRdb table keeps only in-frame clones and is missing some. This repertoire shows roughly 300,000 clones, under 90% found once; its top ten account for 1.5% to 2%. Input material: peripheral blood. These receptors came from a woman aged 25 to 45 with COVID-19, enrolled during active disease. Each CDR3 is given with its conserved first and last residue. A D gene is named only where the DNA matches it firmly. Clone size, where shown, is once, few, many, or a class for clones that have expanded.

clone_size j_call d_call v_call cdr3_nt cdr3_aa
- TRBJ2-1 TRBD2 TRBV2 TGTGCCAGCTCGAAGGGGACTAGCCTCCACAATGAGCAGTTCTTC CASSKGTSLHNEQFF
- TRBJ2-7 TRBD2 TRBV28 TGTGCCAGCAGTTGGCGGGGGGCGAGCTCCTACGAGCAGTACTTC CASSWRGASSYEQYF
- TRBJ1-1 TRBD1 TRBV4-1 TGCGCCAGCAGCCAAGGAGACAGGGACCCCCACACTGAAGCTTTCTTT CASSQGDRDPHTEAFF
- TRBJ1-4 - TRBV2 TGTGCCAGCAGGCAAAGACAGACAAATAATGAAAAACTGTTTTTT CASRQRQTNNEKLFF
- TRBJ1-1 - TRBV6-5 TGTGCCAGCATGTCTAGGGGATTAGGGACTGAAGCTTTCTTT CASMSRGLGTEAFF
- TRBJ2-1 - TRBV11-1 TGTGCCAGCAGCTCCCGCTTAAGGGGCCAGTACAATGAGCAGTTCTTC CASSSRLRGQYNEQFF
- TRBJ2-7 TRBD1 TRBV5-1 TGCGCCAGCAGCTTCGGACAGGGGGCTTCCTACGAGCAGTACTTC CASSFGQGASYEQYF
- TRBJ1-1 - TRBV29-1 TGCAGCGTTACCTTGACACCGAACACTGAAGCTTTCTTT CSVTLTPNTEAFF
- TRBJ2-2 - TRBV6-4 TGTGCCAGCTCCCTCGACGCAACAACGGGCGGGGAGCTGTTTTTT CASSLDATTGGELFF
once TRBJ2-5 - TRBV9 TGTGCCAGCAGCGTAGGCACAGGGTGGGTTCCCCTCCAAGAGACCCAGTACTTC CASSVGTGWVPLQETQYF
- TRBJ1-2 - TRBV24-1 TGTGCCACCAGTGACTCTGGGACAAAGCGGGGCTACACCTTC CATSDSGTKRGYTF
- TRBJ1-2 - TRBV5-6 TGTGCCAGCAGCCCGTCGGGGGGATATGGCTACACCTTC CASSPSGGYGYTF
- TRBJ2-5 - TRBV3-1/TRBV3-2 TGTGCCAGCAGCCGTAGCGGAAACCAAGAGACCCAGTACTTC CASSRSGNQETQYF
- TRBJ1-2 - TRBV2 TGTGCCAGCAGTGAAGTCGCCCTTGACGGGGGTGGCTACACCTTC CASSEVALDGGGYTF
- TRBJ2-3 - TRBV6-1 TGTGCCAGCAGTGAAGTCGGGACAGATACGCAGTATTTT CASSEVGTDTQYF
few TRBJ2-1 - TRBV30 TGTGCCTGGCGCCCCGCGGGGTCCCCTCTTTATGAGCAGTTCTTC CAWRPAGSPLYEQFF
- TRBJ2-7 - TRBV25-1 TGTGCCAGCAGACAGGGCGGTATAACCTACGAGCAGTACTTC CASRQGGITYEQYF
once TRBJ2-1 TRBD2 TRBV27 TGTGCCAGCAGTCCCGGGACTAGCGGGGGTAATGAGCAGTTCTTC CASSPGTSGGNEQFF
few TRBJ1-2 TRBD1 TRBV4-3 TGCGCCAGCAGCCAAGCGACAGGGGGCTATGGCTACACCTTC CASSQATGGYGYTF
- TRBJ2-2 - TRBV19 TGTGCCAGTAGTATAACCGGGGCAGGGAGGTCCGGGGAGCTGTTTTTT CASSITGAGRSGELFF
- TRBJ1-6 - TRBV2 TGTGCCAGCTCCCCCGCGGGGGCCCCCTCACCCCTCCACTTT CASSPAGAPSPLHF
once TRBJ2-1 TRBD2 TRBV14 TGTGCCAGCAGCCTCCTTAGCGGGGGGAATTACAATGAGCAGTTCTTC CASSLLSGGNYNEQFF
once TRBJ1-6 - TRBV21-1 TGTGCCAGCAGCAAAATGATGGGACAGAATTGCGAACACTCCTATAATTCACCCCTCCACTTT CASSKMMGQNCEHSYNSPLHF
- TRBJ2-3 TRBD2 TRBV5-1 TGCGCCAGCAGCTTCGCTGCGGGGGGGCCGTCGAGCGATACGCAGTATTTT CASSFAAGGPSSDTQYF
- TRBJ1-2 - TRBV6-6 TGTGCCAGCAGTTACGAGTTAGCTAACTATGGCTACACCTTC CASSYELANYGYTF
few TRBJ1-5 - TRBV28 TGTGCCAGCAGTTCAGGGGACAATCAGCCCCAGCATTTT CASSSGDNQPQHF
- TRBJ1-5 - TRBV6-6 TGTGCCAGCAGCCCCAGTATCCTTAGCAATCAGCCCCAGCATTTT CASSPSILSNQPQHF
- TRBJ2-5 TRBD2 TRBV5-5 TGTGCCAGCAGCTCCCTCCTAGCGGCACAAGAGACCCAGTACTTC CASSSLLAAQETQYF
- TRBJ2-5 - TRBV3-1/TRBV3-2 TGTGCCAGCAGCCAAGATCTGGCAGGGGGAGGAGAGACCCAGTACTTC CASSQDLAGGGETQYF
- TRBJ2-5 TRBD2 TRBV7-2 TGTGCCAGCAGCTTAACGGGGGGAGATCAAGAGACCCAGTACTTC CASSLTGGDQETQYF
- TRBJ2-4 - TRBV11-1 TGTGCCAGCAGCCCGCCGGGGATTGCCAAAAACATTCAGTACTTC CASSPPGIAKNIQYF